Listed here are 3 T cell receptor beta chains from one sample, sequenced in a study of response to subunit inactivated influenza vaccine. TCRdb used MiXCR to reprocess the RT-PCR reads, holding one entry per CDR3 protein. The repertoire consists of under 750,000 distinct CDR3 sequences, with 10% to 15% occurring once and the leading ten covering roughly 10%. The sequenced sample was PBMCs from blood, obtained on the day of vaccination. The receptors derive from a middle-aged man who received an inactivated influenza vaccine.

This clonotype showed up just a few times. The V gene is TRBV28, the J gene TRBJ2-1, with 10 bases identical to TRBD2. The CDR3 runs to 14 residues. The germline V gene has CDR1 MDHEN and CDR2 SYDVKM. V shed 6 bases, J shed 5 bases, and the junction held 4 bases outside the gene matches. CDR3 in DNA: TGTGCCAGCAGGGGACTAGCGTATAACAATGAGCAGTTCTTC. Its translation: CASRGLAYNNEQFF. Full variable domain (missing parts from reference TRBV28 and TRBJ2-1): DVKVTQSSRYLVKRTGEKVFLECVQDMDHENMFWYRQDPGLGLRLIYFSYDVKMKEKGDIPEGYSVSREKKERFSLILESASTNQTSMYLCASRGLAYNNEQFFGPGTRLTVL.

This clonotype appeared a few times. This rearrangement joins TRBV7-2 to TRBJ1-4; TRBD1 aligns across 9 bases. The CDR3 is made up of 16 amino acids. Germline V lookup: CDR1 SGHTA, CDR2 FQGNSA. V dropped 4 bases and J dropped 7; count of bases not matched to a gene: 10. This CDR3 is CASSSRRTGVGEKLFF. The CDR3, as DNA: TGTGCCAGCAGCTCCAGAAGGACAGGGGTCGGTGAAAAACTGTTTTTT.

The chain couples TRBV20-1 to TRBJ2-7; 9 bases line up with TRBD2. This CDR3 contains 14 residues. From germline, CDR1 is DFQATT and CDR2 SNEGSKA (reference sequence). Trimming removed 4 bases from V and 2 bases from J; junction bases left unmatched: 6. CDR3 amino acids: CSATPGLAPYEQYF. CDR3 bases: TGCAGTGCTACCCCGGGACTAGCACCCTACGAGCAGTACTTC.